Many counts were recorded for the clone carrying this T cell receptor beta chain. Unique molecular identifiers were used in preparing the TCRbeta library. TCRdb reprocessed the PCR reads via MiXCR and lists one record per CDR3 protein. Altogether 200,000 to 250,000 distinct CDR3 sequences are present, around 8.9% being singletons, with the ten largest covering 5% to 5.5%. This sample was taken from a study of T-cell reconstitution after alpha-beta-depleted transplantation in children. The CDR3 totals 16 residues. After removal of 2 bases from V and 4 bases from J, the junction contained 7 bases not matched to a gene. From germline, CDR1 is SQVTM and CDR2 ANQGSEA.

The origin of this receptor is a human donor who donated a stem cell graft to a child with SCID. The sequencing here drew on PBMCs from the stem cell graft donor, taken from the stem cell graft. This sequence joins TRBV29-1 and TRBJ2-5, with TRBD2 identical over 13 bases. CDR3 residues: CSVELTSGGAGETQYF. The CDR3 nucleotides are TGCAGCGTTGAACTTACTAGCGGGGGGGCCGGAGAGACCCAGTACTTC.